The rows below give T cell receptor beta chains drawn from one sample of a study of control samples from healthy donors and cancer patients. Libraries were prepared by immunoSEQ multiplex PCR; TCRdb keeps only in-frame clonotypes and omits some of them. The sample holds over 90,000 clones, around 89% seen once. Sequencing was done on a sample of PBMCs. These receptors were taken from a man aged 55 to 70 with lung cancer. The conserved cysteine and the conserved F or W are not part of the CDR3 here. The order of the fields is J gene, V gene, clone size, CDR3 protein. A clone size is listed for some rows: how often the clone was seen (once, few, many), or a class if it is expanded.

j_gene: TRBJ1-3
v_gene: TRBV9
abundance: .
CDR3aa: ASSVNRGPGNTIY

j_gene: TRBJ1-1
v_gene: TRBV7-9
abundance: few
CDR3aa: ATASGKYTEAF

j_gene: TRBJ1-6
v_gene: TRBV4-1
abundance: .
CDR3aa: ASSQGTGTNSPLH

j_gene: TRBJ2-3
v_gene: TRBV19
abundance: .
CDR3aa: ASSRQTGMTDTQY

j_gene: TRBJ1-1
v_gene: TRBV12-5
abundance: .
CDR3aa: ASGFSSFDMEAF

j_gene: TRBJ2-3
v_gene: TRBV10-3
abundance: once
CDR3aa: AIEAGGPLTDTQY

j_gene: TRBJ2-7
v_gene: TRBV7-9
abundance: .
CDR3aa: ASSPSGGYEQY

j_gene: TRBJ1-1
v_gene: TRBV5-4
abundance: .
CDR3aa: ASSPRGHMNTEAF

j_gene: TRBJ2-2
v_gene: TRBV9
abundance: .
CDR3aa: ASSVERQHGELF

j_gene: TRBJ2-7
v_gene: TRBV5-5
abundance: .
CDR3aa: ASRVNYEQY

j_gene: TRBJ2-5
v_gene: TRBV5-1
abundance: .
CDR3aa: ASSLGQAQETQY

j_gene: TRBJ1-1
v_gene: TRBV10-2
abundance: .
CDR3aa: ASRGGTLNTEAF

j_gene: TRBJ2-7
v_gene: TRBV28
abundance: .
CDR3aa: ASSLTSGGSYEQY

j_gene: TRBJ1-2
v_gene: TRBV3-1/TRBV3-2
abundance: .
CDR3aa: ASSPRSGYGYT

j_gene: TRBJ1-1
v_gene: TRBV3-1/TRBV3-2
abundance: .
CDR3aa: ASSLYGNTEAF

j_gene: TRBJ1-5
v_gene: TRBV18
abundance: once
CDR3aa: ASSPQADSNQPQH

j_gene: TRBJ2-2
v_gene: TRBV9
abundance: .
CDR3aa: ASSVVGQVNTGELF

j_gene: TRBJ2-2
v_gene: TRBV5-1
abundance: .
CDR3aa: ASSLMQAITGELF

j_gene: TRBJ2-2
v_gene: TRBV18
abundance: .
CDR3aa: ASSPSGTGELF

j_gene: TRBJ1-1
v_gene: TRBV2
abundance: few
CDR3aa: ASTPLDRGTEAF

j_gene: TRBJ1-1
v_gene: TRBV6-6
abundance: .
CDR3aa: ASSRERFEAF

j_gene: TRBJ2-2
v_gene: TRBV3-1/TRBV3-2
abundance: .
CDR3aa: ASSQKQGHGELF

j_gene: TRBJ2-5
v_gene: TRBV11-3
abundance: .
CDR3aa: ASSSSSGPWGGETQY

j_gene: TRBJ1-6
v_gene: TRBV6-5
abundance: .
CDR3aa: ASRITGVDNSPLH

j_gene: TRBJ1-1
v_gene: TRBV20-1
abundance: few
CDR3aa: SASLAS

j_gene: TRBJ2-2
v_gene: TRBV12-3/TRBV12-4
abundance: .
CDR3aa: ASSPVNTGELF

j_gene: TRBJ1-2
v_gene: TRBV27
abundance: .
CDR3aa: ASSLSGPTITGYT

j_gene: TRBJ1-6
v_gene: TRBV2
abundance: .
CDR3aa: ASSEWGTVNSPLH

j_gene: TRBJ1-2
v_gene: TRBV11-2
abundance: .
CDR3aa: ASSLGNYGYT

j_gene: TRBJ1-5
v_gene: TRBV19
abundance: .
CDR3aa: ASTSTGGNQPQH

j_gene: TRBJ1-3
v_gene: TRBV2
abundance: .
CDR3aa: ASRVDSGNTIY

j_gene: TRBJ2-7
v_gene: TRBV6-6
abundance: .
CDR3aa: ASSPRGGAYEQY

j_gene: TRBJ2-3
v_gene: TRBV6-1
abundance: .
CDR3aa: ASSEYGGRGTDTQY

j_gene: TRBJ2-2
v_gene: TRBV6-6
abundance: .
CDR3aa: ASSYWENTGELF

j_gene: TRBJ1-6
v_gene: TRBV24-1
abundance: .
CDR3aa: ATSEAGGNSPLH

j_gene: TRBJ1-1
v_gene: TRBV30
abundance: .
CDR3aa: AWSSWTEAF

j_gene: TRBJ1-5
v_gene: TRBV6-1
abundance: .
CDR3aa: ASSEYGTSYSNQPQH

j_gene: TRBJ2-5
v_gene: TRBV30
abundance: .
CDR3aa: ACPGRGGGQETQY

j_gene: TRBJ2-5
v_gene: TRBV7-2
abundance: .
CDR3aa: ASSFQRGVGETQY

j_gene: TRBJ1-1
v_gene: TRBV10-1
abundance: .
CDR3aa: ASSDRGVPLNTEAF

j_gene: TRBJ2-1
v_gene: TRBV7-3
abundance: .
CDR3aa: ASSLGQEEQF

j_gene: TRBJ2-1
v_gene: TRBV14
abundance: .
CDR3aa: ASSQEGSGGAHRYNEQF

j_gene: TRBJ2-2
v_gene: TRBV11-3
abundance: .
CDR3aa: ASSLGAFVGTGELF

j_gene: TRBJ1-1
v_gene: TRBV19
abundance: .
CDR3aa: ASSIDRLANTEAF

j_gene: TRBJ2-3
v_gene: TRBV11-2
abundance: .
CDR3aa: ASSLYLSAGTGGDTQY

j_gene: TRBJ2-3
v_gene: TRBV18
abundance: .
CDR3aa: ASSPLGQGGDTQY

j_gene: TRBJ2-2
v_gene: TRBV7-9
abundance: .
CDR3aa: ASSLERAGELF

j_gene: TRBJ1-2
v_gene: TRBV27
abundance: .
CDR3aa: ASSFGGVNRGYT

j_gene: TRBJ1-4
v_gene: TRBV6-5
abundance: .
CDR3aa: ASQAGNEKLF

j_gene: TRBJ1-5
v_gene: TRBV2
abundance: .
CDR3aa: ASMREGTSNQPQH

j_gene: TRBJ2-2
v_gene: TRBV19
abundance: .
CDR3aa: ASSVTGYTGELF

j_gene: TRBJ2-1
v_gene: TRBV7-6
abundance: few
CDR3aa: ASSLATSGYNEQF

j_gene: TRBJ1-2
v_gene: TRBV5-1
abundance: .
CDR3aa: ASSATTGYYGYT

j_gene: TRBJ1-2
v_gene: TRBV5-4
abundance: .
CDR3aa: ASGYQTGGNYGYT

j_gene: TRBJ1-2
v_gene: TRBV18
abundance: few
CDR3aa: ASSPRGVDYGYT

j_gene: TRBJ2-1
v_gene: TRBV7-2
abundance: few
CDR3aa: ASSFSRAGEQF

j_gene: TRBJ1-5
v_gene: TRBV9
abundance: .
CDR3aa: ASSGLNQPQH